This T cell receptor beta chain was sequenced during a study of CD8+CD57+ T cells in acquired aplastic anemia. The overall study: An average of about 3.4 ug of DNA was obtained from sorted CD4+ and CD8+ cells. CD4+ cells from healthy donors averaged approximately 11 million reads. Broader study findings: Any difference that existed in CD8+ Simpson's diversity between patients and controls was not significant. Patients and controls turned out to have roughly 31 CD8+ CDR3 sequences in common.

Germline V gives CDR1 MNHEY, CDR2 SVGEGT. The V and J ends lost 0 bases and 2 bases, in that order; junction bases with no gene match: 12. The CDR3 consists of 18 residues. Profiling that covered TCR beta VDJ and CDR3 relied on genomic DNA as its template. Using its own MiXCR run on the reads, TCRdb lists one record per CDR3 protein. The table has some 120,000 distinct CDR3 sequences, about 48% seen once. This clonotype was observed at least ten times. The antigen remains unidentified. This chain connects TRBV6-2 or TRBV6-3 to TRBJ2-7; 8 bases line up with TRBD2. Specimen: sorted CD4+, CD8+, or CD8+CD57+ T cells (not recorded which) from PBMCs. This TCR was recovered from a human donor in good health, serving as a control. This CDR3 is CASSYSNRGGQNPYEQYF. The CDR3 DNA follows: TGTGCCAGCAGTTACTCGAACCGGGGGGGCCAAAATCCCTACGAGCAGTACTTC.